These T cell receptor beta chains were read from a single sample in a study of CD8 T cells in Susac syndrome. TCRdb reprocessed the immunoSEQ multiplex PCR reads via MiXCR and lists one record per CDR3 protein. The data contain 230,000 or so distinct CDR3 sequences, 95% of them singletons. The sequenced sample was CD4+ T cells from PBMCs. The receptors were sampled from a human donor with multiple sclerosis. CDR3s include the opening cysteine and the closing phenylalanine or tryptophan. Fields, in order: V gene, D gene, CDR3 length, J gene, clone size, CDR3 DNA, CDR3 protein. The D gene is left open where the match is weak. Rows may omit the clone size; those that give it use once, few, many or a size class.

v_call: TRBV29-1
d_call: NA
cdr3_length: 13
j_call: TRBJ2-5
clone_size: NA
cdr3_nt: TGCAGCGTTGATTCTCTAGAACAAGAGACCCAGTACTTC
cdr3_aa: CSVDSLEQETQYF

v_call: TRBV13
d_call: NA
cdr3_length: 14
j_call: TRBJ2-1
clone_size: NA
cdr3_nt: TGTGCCAGCAGCTTTCCAGAGTCCTACAATGAGCAGTTCTTC
cdr3_aa: CASSFPESYNEQFF

v_call: TRBV19
d_call: NA
cdr3_length: 12
j_call: TRBJ1-5
clone_size: NA
cdr3_nt: TGTGCCAGTAGTATTACCAATCAGCCCCAGCATTTT
cdr3_aa: CASSITNQPQHF

v_call: TRBV25-1
d_call: TRBD1
cdr3_length: 14
j_call: TRBJ1-2
clone_size: NA
cdr3_nt: TGTGCCAGCAGTGGGGACAGGGATAACTATGGCTACACCTTC
cdr3_aa: CASSGDRDNYGYTF

v_call: TRBV30
d_call: NA
cdr3_length: 13
j_call: TRBJ2-5
clone_size: NA
cdr3_nt: TGTGCCTGGGGTATGGGCCTCCAAGAGACCCAGTACTTC
cdr3_aa: CAWGMGLQETQYF

v_call: TRBV6-5
d_call: NA
cdr3_length: 14
j_call: TRBJ1-2
clone_size: NA
cdr3_nt: TGTGCCAGCAGTCCAGGACTAACTATGAATGGCTACACCTTC
cdr3_aa: CASSPGLTMNGYTF

v_call: TRBV25-1
d_call: TRBD1
cdr3_length: 14
j_call: TRBJ1-2
clone_size: NA
cdr3_nt: TGTGCCAGCAGTGAATCGGGACAGGGAAGAGGCTACACCTTC
cdr3_aa: CASSESGQGRGYTF

v_call: TRBV3-1
d_call: TRBD1
cdr3_length: 15
j_call: TRBJ1-5
clone_size: NA
cdr3_nt: TGTGCCAGCAGCCAAGGGTCAGGGGGCCATCAGCCCCAGCATTTT
cdr3_aa: CASSQGSGGHQPQHF

v_call: TRBV20-1
d_call: TRBD2
cdr3_length: 16
j_call: TRBJ2-5
clone_size: NA
cdr3_nt: TGCAGTGCTAGAGATCTGCCCGGGGGGGGCCGGGAGACCCAGTACTTC
cdr3_aa: CSARDLPGGGRETQYF

v_call: TRBV25-1
d_call: NA
cdr3_length: 12
j_call: TRBJ1-6
clone_size: NA
cdr3_nt: TGTGCCAGCAAGGGCCCGAATTCACCCCTCCACTTT
cdr3_aa: CASKGPNSPLHF

v_call: TRBV30
d_call: TRBD2
cdr3_length: 18
j_call: TRBJ2-7
clone_size: NA
cdr3_nt: TGTGCCTGGAGTGGTGCGGGGGTTAGAAAAGTGTCCACCTACGAGCAGTACTTC
cdr3_aa: CAWSGAGVRKVSTYEQYF

v_call: TRBV3-1
d_call: NA
cdr3_length: 16
j_call: TRBJ2-1
clone_size: NA
cdr3_nt: TGTGCCAGCAGCCAAGAAGATTGGAGGAATGTCAATGAGCAGTTCTTC
cdr3_aa: CASSQEDWRNVNEQFF

v_call: TRBV7-9
d_call: NA
cdr3_length: 14
j_call: TRBJ2-5
clone_size: NA
cdr3_nt: TGTGCCAGCAGCCCACAGAGGGTTATGGAGACCCAGTACTTC
cdr3_aa: CASSPQRVMETQYF

v_call: TRBV29-1
d_call: NA
cdr3_length: 15
j_call: TRBJ2-5
clone_size: NA
cdr3_nt: TGCAGCGTTGAATACTTGGCGGGTTTTGGAGAGACCCAGTACTTC
cdr3_aa: CSVEYLAGFGETQYF

v_call: TRBV20-1
d_call: TRBD2
cdr3_length: 13
j_call: TRBJ2-7
clone_size: once
cdr3_nt: TGCAGTGCCAGCAGGGGACCGGGAGGGGGGCAGTACTTC
cdr3_aa: CSASRGPGGGQYF

v_call: TRBV18
d_call: NA
cdr3_length: 13
j_call: TRBJ2-7
clone_size: NA
cdr3_nt: TGTGCCAGCTCACCACGCACGGCCCCCGAGCAGTACTTC
cdr3_aa: CASSPRTAPEQYF

v_call: TRBV7-9
d_call: TRBD2
cdr3_length: 17
j_call: TRBJ2-5
clone_size: NA
cdr3_nt: TGTGCCAGCAGCTTAAAGTTAAGCGGGAGGTTCCAAGAGACCCAGTACTTC
cdr3_aa: CASSLKLSGRFQETQYF